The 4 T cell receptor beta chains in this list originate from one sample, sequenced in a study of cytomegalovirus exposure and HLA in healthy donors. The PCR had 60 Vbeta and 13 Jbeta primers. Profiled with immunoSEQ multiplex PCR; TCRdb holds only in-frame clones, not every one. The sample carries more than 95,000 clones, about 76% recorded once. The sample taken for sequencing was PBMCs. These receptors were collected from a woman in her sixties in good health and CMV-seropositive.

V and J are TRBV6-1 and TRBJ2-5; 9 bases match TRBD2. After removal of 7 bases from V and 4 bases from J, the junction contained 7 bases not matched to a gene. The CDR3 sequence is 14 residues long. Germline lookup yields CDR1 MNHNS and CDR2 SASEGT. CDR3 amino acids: CASTGLAIPETQYF. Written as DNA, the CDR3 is TGTGCCAGCACTGGACTAGCGATACCAGAGACCCAGTACTTC.

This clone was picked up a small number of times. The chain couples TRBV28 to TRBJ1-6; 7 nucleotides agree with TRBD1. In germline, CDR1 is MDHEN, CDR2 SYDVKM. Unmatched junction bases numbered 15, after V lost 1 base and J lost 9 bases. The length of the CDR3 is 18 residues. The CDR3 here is CASSLFSRRLRTGSPLHF. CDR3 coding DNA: TGTGCCAGCAGTTTATTTTCTAGGCGCCTTCGGACAGGTTCACCCCTCCACTTT.

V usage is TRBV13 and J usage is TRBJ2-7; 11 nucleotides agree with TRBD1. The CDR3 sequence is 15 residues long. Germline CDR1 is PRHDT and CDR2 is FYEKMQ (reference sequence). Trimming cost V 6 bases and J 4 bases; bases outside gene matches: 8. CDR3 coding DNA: TGTGCCAGCAGTTTCGGACAGGGGGCTGGGTACGAGCAGTACTTC. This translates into CASSFGQGAGYEQYF. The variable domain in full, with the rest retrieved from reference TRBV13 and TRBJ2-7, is AAGVIQSPRHLIKEKRETATLKCYPIPRHDTVYWYQQGPGQDPQFLISFYEKMQSDKGSIPDRFSAQQFSDYHSELNMSSLELGDSALYFCASSFGQGAGYEQYFGPGTRLTVT.

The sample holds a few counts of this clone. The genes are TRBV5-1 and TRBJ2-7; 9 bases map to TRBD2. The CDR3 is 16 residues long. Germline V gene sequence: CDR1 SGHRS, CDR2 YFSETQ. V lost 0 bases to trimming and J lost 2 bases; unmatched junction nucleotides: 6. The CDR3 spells CASSLALAGSTYEQYF. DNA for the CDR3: TGCGCCAGCAGCTTGGCTCTAGCGGGGTCCACCTACGAGCAGTACTTC.